This T cell receptor beta chain derives from a study of human T cells and chemical hapten exposure. At the level of the study: Scalp application of diphenylcyclopropenone was performed weekly in patients across the entire approximately 24-week study.

The V gene end was trimmed by 6 bases and the J gene end by 10 bases; junction bases not matched to a gene: 13. Germline V CDR1 and CDR2: MNHEY, SVGEGT. The CDR3 is made up of 15 amino acids. Broader study findings: TCRs at a frequency above 1 in 1000 stayed unchanged with DPC sensitization. Significantly more large CDR3 similarity clusters were formed by expanded TCRs than by controls.

Time point defined: pre-sensitization, week 0. The treatment was: therapeutic diphenylcyclopropenone sensitization with weekly scalp DPC. This clonotype has a count of ten or more. The antigen is unknown. TCRdb passed the RACE reads through MiXCR, listing each CDR3 protein once. This table has roughly 100,000 distinct CDR3 sequences, around 9.6% appearing once. The clonotype comes from a woman aged 40 to 50 with alopecia areata. Some clones in this sample may be carry-over from other donors' samples. This specimen was whole blood, taken in connection with sensitization to the hapten diphenylcyclopropenone (DPC). The rearrangement joins TRBV6-2 or TRBV6-3 to TRBJ2-1, with 9 positions matching TRBD1. The CDR3 protein is CASRGTGGRVGEQFF. For the CDR3, the DNA is TGTGCCAGCAGGGGCACAGGGGGCCGTGTGGGGGAGCAGTTCTTC.